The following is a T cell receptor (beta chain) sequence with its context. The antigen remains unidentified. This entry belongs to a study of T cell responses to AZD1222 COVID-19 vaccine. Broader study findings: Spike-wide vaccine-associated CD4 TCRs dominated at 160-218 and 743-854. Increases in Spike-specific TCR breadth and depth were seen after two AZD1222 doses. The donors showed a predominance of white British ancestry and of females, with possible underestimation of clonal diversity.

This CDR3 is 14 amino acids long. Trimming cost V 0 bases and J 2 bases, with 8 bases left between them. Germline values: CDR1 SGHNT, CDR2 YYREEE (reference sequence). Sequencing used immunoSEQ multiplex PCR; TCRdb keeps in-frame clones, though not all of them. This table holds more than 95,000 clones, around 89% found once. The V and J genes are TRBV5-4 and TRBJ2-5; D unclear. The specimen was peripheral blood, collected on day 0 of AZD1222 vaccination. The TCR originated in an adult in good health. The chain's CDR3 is CASSLGSTQETQYF. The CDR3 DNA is TGTGCCAGCAGCTTGGGTTCGACTCAAGAGACCCAGTACTTC.